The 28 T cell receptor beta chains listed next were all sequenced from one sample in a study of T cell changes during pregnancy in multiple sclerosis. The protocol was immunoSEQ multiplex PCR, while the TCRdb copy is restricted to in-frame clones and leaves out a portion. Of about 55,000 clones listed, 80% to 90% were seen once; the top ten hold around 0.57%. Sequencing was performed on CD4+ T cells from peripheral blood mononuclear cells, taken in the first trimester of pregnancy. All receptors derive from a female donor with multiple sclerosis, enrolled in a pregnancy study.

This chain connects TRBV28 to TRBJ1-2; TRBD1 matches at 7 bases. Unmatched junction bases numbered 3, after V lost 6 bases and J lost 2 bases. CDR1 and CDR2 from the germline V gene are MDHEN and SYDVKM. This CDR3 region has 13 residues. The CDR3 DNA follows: TGTGCCAGCAGATTACAGGGGAACTATGGCTACACCTTC. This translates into CASRLQGNYGYTF.

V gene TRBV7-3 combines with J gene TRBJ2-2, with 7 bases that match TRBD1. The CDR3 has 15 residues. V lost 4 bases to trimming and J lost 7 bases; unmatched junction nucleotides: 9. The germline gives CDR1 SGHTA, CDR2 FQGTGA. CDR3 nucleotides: TGTGCCAGCAGCTCCCGGGACAGAAGTAGCGGGGAGCTGTTTTTT. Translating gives CASSSRDRSSGELFF.

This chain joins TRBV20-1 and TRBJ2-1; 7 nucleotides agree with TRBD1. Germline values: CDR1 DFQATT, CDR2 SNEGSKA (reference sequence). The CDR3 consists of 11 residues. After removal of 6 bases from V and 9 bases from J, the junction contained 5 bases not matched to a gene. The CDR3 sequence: CSAQGVGEQFF. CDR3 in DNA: TGCAGTGCCCAGGGGGTGGGTGAGCAGTTCTTC.

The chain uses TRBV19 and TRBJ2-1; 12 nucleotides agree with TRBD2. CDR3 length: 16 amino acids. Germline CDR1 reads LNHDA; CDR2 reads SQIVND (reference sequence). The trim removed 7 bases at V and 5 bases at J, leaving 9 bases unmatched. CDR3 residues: CASTIPGLAGHNEQFF. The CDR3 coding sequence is TGTGCCAGTACGATCCCAGGACTAGCGGGACACAATGAGCAGTTCTTC.

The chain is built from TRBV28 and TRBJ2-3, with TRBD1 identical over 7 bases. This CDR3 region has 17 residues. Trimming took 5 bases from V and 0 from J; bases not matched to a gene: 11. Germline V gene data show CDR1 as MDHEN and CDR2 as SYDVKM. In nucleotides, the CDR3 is TGTGCCAGCAGTCCCCCCCGACAGGGCCCTAGCACAGATACGCAGTATTTT. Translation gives CASSPPRQGPSTDTQYF. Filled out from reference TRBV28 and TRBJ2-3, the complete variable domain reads DVKVTQSSRYLVKRTGEKVFLECVQDMDHENMFWYRQDPGLGLRLIYFSYDVKMKEKGDIPEGYSVSREKKERFSLILESASTNQTSMYLCASSPPRQGPSTDTQYFGPGTRLTVL.

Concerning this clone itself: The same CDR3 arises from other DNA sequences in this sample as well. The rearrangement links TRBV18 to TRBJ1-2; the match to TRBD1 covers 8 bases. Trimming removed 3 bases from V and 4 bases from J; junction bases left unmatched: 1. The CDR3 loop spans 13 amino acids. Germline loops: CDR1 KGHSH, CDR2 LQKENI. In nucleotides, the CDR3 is TGTGCCAGCTCACCGGACAGGGTCTATGGCTACACCTTC. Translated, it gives CASSPDRVYGYTF. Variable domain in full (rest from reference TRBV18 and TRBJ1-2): NAGVMQNPRHLVRRRGQEARLRCSPMKGHSHVYWYRQLPEEGLKFMVYLQKENIIDESGMPKERFSAEFPKEGPSILRIQQVVRGDSAAYFCASSPDRVYGYTFGSGTRLTVV.

The CDR3, as DNA: TGCGCCAGCAGCCCCGGACGGACTTACGAGCAGTACTTC. It is translated as CASSPGRTYEQYF. This chain links TRBV4-1 with TRBJ2-7; D possibly corresponds to TRBD2 (5 bases). This CDR3 region has 13 residues. V was pared by 4 bases and J by 4 bases, with 11 bases between. In germline, CDR1 is MGHRA, CDR2 YSYEKL.

For the CDR3, the DNA is TGTGCCAGCAGCTTAATCAGGGGCACTGAAGCTTTCTTT. The encoded protein is CASSLIRGTEAFF. This chain uses TRBV11-3 with TRBJ1-1; weak D call: TRBD1 (6 bases). V was clipped by 2 bases and J by 4 bases, with 8 bases between them. Germline CDR1 SGHNT, CDR2 YENEEA. The CDR3 spans 13 residues.

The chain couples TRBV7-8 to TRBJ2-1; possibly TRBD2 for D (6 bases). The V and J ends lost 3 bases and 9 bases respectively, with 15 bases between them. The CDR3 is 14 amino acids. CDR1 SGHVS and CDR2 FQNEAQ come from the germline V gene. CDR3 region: CASSFNTGAVEQFF. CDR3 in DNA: TGTGCCAGCAGCTTTAATACGGGAGCCGTTGAGCAGTTCTTC.

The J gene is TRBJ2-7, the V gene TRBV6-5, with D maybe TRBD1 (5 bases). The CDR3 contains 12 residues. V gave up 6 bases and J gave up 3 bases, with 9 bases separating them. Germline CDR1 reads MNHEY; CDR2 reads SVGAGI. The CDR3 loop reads CASRSRGYEQYF. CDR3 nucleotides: TGTGCCAGCAGATCTAGGGGCTACGAGCAGTACTTC.

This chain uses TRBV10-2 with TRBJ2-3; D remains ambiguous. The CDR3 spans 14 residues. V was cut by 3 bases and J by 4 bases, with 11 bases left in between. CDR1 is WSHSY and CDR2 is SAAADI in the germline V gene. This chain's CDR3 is CASSDTMRSDTQYF. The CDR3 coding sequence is TGCGCCAGCAGTGATACCATGAGGTCAGATACGCAGTATTTT.

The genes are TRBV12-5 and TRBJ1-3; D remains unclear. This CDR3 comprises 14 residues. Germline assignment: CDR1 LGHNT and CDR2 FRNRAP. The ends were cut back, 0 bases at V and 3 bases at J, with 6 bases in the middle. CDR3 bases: TGTGCTAGTGGTTTGGTTACCGGTGGAAACACCATATATTTT. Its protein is CASGLVTGGNTIYF.

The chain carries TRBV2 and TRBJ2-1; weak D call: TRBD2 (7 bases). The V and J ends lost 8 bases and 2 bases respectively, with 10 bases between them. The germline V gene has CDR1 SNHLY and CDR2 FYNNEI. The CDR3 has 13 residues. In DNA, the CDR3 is TGTGCCAGCGGGGGGGCCCCCTACAATGAGCAGTTCTTC. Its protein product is CASGGAPYNEQFF.

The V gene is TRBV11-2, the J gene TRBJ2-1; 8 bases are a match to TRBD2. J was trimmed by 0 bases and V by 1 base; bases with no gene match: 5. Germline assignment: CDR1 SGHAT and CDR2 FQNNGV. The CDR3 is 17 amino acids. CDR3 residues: CASSLVAAGGSYNEQFF. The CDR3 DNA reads TGTGCCAGCAGCTTAGTGGCTGCGGGAGGCTCCTACAATGAGCAGTTCTTC.

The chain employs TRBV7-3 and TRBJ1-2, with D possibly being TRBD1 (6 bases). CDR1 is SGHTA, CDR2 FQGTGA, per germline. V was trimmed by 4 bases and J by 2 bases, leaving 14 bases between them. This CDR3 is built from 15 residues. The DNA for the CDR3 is TGTGCCAGCAGCTCCCAGGGGAGCGAAAACTATGGCTACACCTTC. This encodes CASSSQGSENYGYTF. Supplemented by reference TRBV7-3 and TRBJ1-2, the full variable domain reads GAGVSQTPSNKVTEKGKYVELRCDPISGHTALYWYRQSLGQGPEFLIYFQGTGAADDSGLPNDRFFAVRPEGSVSTLKIQRTERGDSAVYLCASSSQGSENYGYTFGSGTRLTVV.

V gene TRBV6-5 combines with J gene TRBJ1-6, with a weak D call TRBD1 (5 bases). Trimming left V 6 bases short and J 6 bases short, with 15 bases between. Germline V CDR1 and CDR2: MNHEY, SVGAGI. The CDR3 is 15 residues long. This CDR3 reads CASSLRATSNSPLHF. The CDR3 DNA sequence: TGTGCCAGCAGCCTCAGGGCGACATCTAATTCACCCCTCCACTTT.

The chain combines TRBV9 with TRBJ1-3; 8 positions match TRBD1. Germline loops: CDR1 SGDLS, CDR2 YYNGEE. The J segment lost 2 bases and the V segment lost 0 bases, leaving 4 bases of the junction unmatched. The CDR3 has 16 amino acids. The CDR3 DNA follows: TGTGCCAGCAGCGTAGTGGGGACAGGCCCTGGAAACACCATATATTTT. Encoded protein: CASSVVGTGPGNTIYF.

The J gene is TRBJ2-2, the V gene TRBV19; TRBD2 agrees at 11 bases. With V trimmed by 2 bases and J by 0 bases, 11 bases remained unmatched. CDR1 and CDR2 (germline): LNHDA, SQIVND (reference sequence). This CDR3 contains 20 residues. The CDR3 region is CASSIRWTSGPFANTGELFF. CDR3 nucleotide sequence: TGTGCCAGTAGTATAAGGTGGACTAGCGGGCCTTTCGCGAACACCGGGGAGCTGTTTTTT.

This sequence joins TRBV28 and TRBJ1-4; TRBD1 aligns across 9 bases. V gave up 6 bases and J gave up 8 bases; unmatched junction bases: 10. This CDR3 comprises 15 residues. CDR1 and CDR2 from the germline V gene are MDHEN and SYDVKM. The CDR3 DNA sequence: TGTGCCAGCAGCAACCGACAGGGGGGGTCAGAAAAACTGTTTTTT. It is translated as CASSNRQGGSEKLFF.

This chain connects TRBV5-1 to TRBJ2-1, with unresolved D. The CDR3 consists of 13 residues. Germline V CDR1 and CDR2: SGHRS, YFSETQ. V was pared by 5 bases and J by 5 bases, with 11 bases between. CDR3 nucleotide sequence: TGCGCCAGCAGTCCAGTGGCAAACAATGAGCAGTTCTTC. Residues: CASSPVANNEQFF. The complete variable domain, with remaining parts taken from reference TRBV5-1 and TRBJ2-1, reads KAGVTQTPRYLIKTRGQQVTLSCSPISGHRSVSWYQQTPGQGLQFLFEYFSETQRNKGNFPGRFSGRQFSNSRSEMNVSTLELGDSALYLCASSPVANNEQFFGPGTRLTVL.

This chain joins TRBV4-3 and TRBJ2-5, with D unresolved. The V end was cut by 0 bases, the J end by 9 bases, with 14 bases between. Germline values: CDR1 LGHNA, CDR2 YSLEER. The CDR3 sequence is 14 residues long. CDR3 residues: CASSQDLVLVSQYF. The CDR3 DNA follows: TGCGCCAGCAGCCAAGATCTTGTCTTAGTATCCCAGTACTTC.

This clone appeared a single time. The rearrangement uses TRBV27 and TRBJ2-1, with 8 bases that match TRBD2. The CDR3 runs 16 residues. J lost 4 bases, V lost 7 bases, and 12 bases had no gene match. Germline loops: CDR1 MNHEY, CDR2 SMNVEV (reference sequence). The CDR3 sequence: CASKILAAGGYNEQFF. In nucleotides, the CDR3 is TGTGCCAGCAAAATACTAGCGGCGGGGGGATACAATGAGCAGTTCTTC.

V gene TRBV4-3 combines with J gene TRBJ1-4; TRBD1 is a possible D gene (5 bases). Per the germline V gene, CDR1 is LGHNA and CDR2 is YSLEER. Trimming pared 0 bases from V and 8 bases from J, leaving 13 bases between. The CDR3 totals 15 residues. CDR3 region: CASSQDSFGGEKLFF. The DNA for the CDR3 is TGCGCCAGCAGCCAAGATTCTTTCGGGGGGGAAAAACTGTTTTTT.

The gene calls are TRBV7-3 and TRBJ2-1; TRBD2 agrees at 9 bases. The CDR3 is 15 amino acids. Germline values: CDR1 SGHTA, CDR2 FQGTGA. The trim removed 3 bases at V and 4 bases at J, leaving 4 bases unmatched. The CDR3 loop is CASSFSGGLYNEQFF. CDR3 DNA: TGTGCCAGCAGCTTCAGCGGGGGGCTTTACAATGAGCAGTTCTTC.

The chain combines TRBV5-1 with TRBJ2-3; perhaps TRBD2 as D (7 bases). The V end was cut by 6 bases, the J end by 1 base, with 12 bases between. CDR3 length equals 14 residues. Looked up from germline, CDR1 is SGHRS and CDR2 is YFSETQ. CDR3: CASKGGRGTDTQYF. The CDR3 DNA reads TGCGCCAGCAAGGGGGGGCGGGGCACAGATACGCAGTATTTT.

The CDR3 region has the DNA TGCGCCAGCAGCCAAACGGACAGGGGGTCAGGTGTAAATTCACCCCTCCACTTT. Translation gives CASSQTDRGSGVNSPLHF. The J gene is TRBJ1-6, the V gene TRBV4-3, with 10 bases lining up with TRBD1. This CDR3 comprises 18 residues. V lost 2 bases and J lost 7; bases outside the gene matches: 11. Germline CDR1 is LGHNA and CDR2 is YSLEER.

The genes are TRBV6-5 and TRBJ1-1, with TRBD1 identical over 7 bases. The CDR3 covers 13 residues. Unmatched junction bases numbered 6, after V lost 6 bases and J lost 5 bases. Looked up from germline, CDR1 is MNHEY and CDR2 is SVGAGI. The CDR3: CASRNTGETEAFF. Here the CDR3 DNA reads TGTGCCAGCAGGAACACAGGGGAGACTGAAGCTTTCTTT.

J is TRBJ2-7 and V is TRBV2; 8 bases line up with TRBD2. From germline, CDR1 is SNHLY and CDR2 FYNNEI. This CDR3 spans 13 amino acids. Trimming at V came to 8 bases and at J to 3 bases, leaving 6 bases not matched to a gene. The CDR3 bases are TGTGCCAGCGCGGGGGGCGTGGGCTACGAGCAGTACTTC. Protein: CASAGGVGYEQYF. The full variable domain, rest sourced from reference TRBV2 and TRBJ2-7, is EPEVTQTPSHQVTQMGQEVILRCVPISNHLYFYWYRQILGQKVEFLVSFYNNEISEKSEIFDDQFSVERPDGSNFTLKIRSTKLEDSAMYFCASAGGVGYEQYFGPGTRLTVT.